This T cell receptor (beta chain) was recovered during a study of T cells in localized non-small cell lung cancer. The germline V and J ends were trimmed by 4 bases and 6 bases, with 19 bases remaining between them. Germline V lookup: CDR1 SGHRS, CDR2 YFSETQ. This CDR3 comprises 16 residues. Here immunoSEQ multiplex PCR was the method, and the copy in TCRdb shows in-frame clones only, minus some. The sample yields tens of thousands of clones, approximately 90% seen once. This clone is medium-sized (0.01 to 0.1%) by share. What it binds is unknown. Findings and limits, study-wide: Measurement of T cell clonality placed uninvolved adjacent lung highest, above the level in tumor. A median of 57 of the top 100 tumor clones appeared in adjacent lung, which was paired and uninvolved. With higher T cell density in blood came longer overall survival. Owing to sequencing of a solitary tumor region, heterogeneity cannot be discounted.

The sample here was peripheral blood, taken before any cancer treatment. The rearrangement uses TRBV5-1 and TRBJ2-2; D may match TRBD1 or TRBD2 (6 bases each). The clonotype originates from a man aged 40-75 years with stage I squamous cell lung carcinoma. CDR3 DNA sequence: TGCGCCAGCAGCCAGGCGGAGGGGGGCGTCGCCGGGGAGCTGTTTTTT. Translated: CASSQAEGGVAGELFF.